This TCR beta chain was sequenced for a study of molecular identifiers for immune sequencing clone quantification. Germline values: CDR1 GTSNPN, CDR2 SVGIG (reference sequence). The germline V and J ends were trimmed by 1 base and 9 bases, with 12 bases remaining between them. The CDR3 loop spans 13 amino acids. The table lists this clonotype with a few counts. MiXCR, run by TCRdb on the PCR reads, gives a single entry per CDR3 protein. The sample consists of 100,000 or so distinct CDR3 sequences, around 20% of them appearing once. The TCR was taken from a human donor in good health. Some libraries in this study had Jurkat cell RNA spiked in. The specimen was naive CD8+ T cells from blood, with Jurkat cell RNA spiked in. Subset meaning: FACS-sorted CD8+CD4-CCR7+CD45RA+ naive T cells. The chain links TRBV30 to TRBJ2-2, with D perhaps TRBD2 (5 bases). The CDR3 DNA reads TGTGCCTGGAGTGACCTAGCTTACAGGGAGCTGTTTTTT. This encodes CAWSDLAYRELFF.